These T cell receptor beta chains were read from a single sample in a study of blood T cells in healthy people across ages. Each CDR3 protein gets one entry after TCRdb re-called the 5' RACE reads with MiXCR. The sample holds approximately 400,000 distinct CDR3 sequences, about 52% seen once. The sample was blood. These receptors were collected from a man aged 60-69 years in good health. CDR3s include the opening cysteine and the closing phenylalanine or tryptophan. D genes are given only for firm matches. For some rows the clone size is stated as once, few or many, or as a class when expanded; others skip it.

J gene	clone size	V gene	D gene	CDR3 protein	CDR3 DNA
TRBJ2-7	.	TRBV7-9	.	CASSLQIRGEQYF	TGTGCCAGCAGCTTACAAATCAGGGGCGAGCAGTACTTC
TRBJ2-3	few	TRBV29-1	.	CSVVQGFSTDTQYF	TGCAGCGTCGTACAGGGATTTAGCACAGATACGCAGTATTTT
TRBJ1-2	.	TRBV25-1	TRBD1	CASSHGTDYTF	TGTGCCAGCAGCCATGGGACAGACTACACCTTC
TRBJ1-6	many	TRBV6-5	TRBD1	CASSKQGFYSPLHF	TGTGCCAGCAGCAAACAGGGGTTCTATTCACCCCTCCACTTT
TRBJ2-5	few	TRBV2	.	CASSEWGARGETQYF	TGTGCCAGCAGTGAATGGGGGGCCAGGGGAGAGACCCAGTACTTC
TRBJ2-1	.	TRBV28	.	CASTPGNEQFF	TGTGCCAGCACCCCGGGCAATGAGCAGTTCTTC
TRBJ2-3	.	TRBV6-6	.	CASEAGFTDTQYF	TGTGCCAGCGAGGCGGGATTCACAGATACGCAGTATTTT
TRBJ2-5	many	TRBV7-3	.	CASSRDGRQETQYF	TGTGCCAGCAGCAGAGATGGACGCCAAGAGACCCAGTACTTC
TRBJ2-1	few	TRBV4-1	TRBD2	CASSQDPVGAGGLYNEQFF	TGCGCCAGCAGCCAAGACCCGGTGGGTGCGGGGGGGCTCTACAATGAGCAGTTCTTC
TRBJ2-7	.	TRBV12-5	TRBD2	CASGLVSGALGEQYF	TGTGCTAGTGGTTTGGTTAGCGGGGCCCTCGGCGAGCAGTACTTC
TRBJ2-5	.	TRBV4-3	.	CASSPGGSSSEQYF	TGCGCCAGCAGCCCAGGCGGTAGCTCCAGTGAGCAGTACTTC
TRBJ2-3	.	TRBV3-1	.	CANSHGPDTQYF	TGTGCCAACAGCCACGGTCCAGATACGCAGTATTTT
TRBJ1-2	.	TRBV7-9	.	CASSLGGYGGGYTF	TGTGCCAGCAGCTTAGGTGGTTATGGCGGTGGCTACACCTTC
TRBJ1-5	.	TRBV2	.	CASSEISYQPQHF	TGTGCCAGCAGTGAAATAAGTTATCAGCCCCAGCATTTT
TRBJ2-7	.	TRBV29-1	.	CSVDRDINYNEQYF	TGCAGCGTTGATAGGGACATAAACTACAATGAGCAGTACTTC
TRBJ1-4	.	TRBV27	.	CASSSPTAPNEKLFF	TGTGCCAGCAGTTCCCCGACAGCACCTAATGAAAAACTGTTTTTT
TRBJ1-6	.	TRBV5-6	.	CASSLAGSSPLHF	TGTGCCAGCAGCTTGGCGGGGTCTTCACCCCTCCACTTT
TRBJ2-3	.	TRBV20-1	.	CSASRPGTDTQYF	TGCAGTGCCAGCCGGCCTGGCACAGATACGCAGTATTTT
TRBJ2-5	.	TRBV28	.	CASSPSAPAQQETQYF	TGTGCCAGCAGCCCATCCGCCCCGGCACAACAAGAGACCCAGTACTTC
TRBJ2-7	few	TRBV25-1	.	CASRVYVLNYEQYF	TGTGCCAGTAGGGTATATGTGCTTAACTACGAGCAGTACTTC
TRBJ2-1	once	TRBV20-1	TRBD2	CSASDSGGPYNEQFF	TGCAGTGCTAGTGACAGCGGGGGGCCATACAATGAGCAGTTCTTC
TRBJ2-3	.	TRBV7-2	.	CASSPPSRLARTDTQYF	TGTGCCAGCAGCCCGCCCTCCCGACTCGCCCGTACAGATACGCAGTATTTT
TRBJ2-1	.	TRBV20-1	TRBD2	CSALGAGGGGNEQFF	TGCAGTGCCCTTGGGGCGGGAGGGGGTGGGAATGAGCAGTTCTTC
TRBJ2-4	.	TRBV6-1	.	CASSAGSGEAKNIQYF	TGTGCCAGCAGTGCCGGGTCGGGGGAGGCCAAAAACATTCAGTACTTC
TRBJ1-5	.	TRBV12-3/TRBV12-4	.	CASSFQGGSGQPQHF	TGTGCCAGCAGTTTCCAGGGAGGGTCCGGTCAGCCCCAGCATTTT
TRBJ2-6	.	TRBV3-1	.	CASSTQRAGANVLTF	TGTGCCAGCAGCACCCAGAGGGCTGGGGCCAACGTCCTGACTTTC
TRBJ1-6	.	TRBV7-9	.	CASNGQGNSPLHF	TGTGCCAGCAATGGCCAGGGAAATTCACCCCTCCACTTT
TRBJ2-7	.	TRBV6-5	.	CASSLGGGAAFYEQYF	TGTGCCAGCAGTCTGGGAGGCGGTGCTGCGTTCTACGAGCAGTACTTC
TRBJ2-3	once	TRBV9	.	CASSPRGSGADTRYF	TGTGCCAGCAGTCCGAGGGGATCCGGGGCAGATACGCGGTATTTT
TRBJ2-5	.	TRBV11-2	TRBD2	CASSVGAGVETQYF	TGTGCCAGCAGCGTGGGTGCGGGAGTGGAGACCCAGTACTTC
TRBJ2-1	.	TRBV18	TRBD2	CASSPPGLAGGEQFF	TGTGCCAGCTCACCACCGGGACTAGCGGGTGGTGAGCAGTTCTTC
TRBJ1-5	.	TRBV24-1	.	CATSVGYSNQPQHF	TGTGCCACCAGTGTGGGATATAGCAATCAGCCCCAGCATTTT
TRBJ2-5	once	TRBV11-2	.	CASSLAGPFGETQYF	TGTGCCAGCAGCTTGGCCGGACCCTTTGGTGAGACCCAGTACTTC
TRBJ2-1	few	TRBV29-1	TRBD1	CSVGAGGSYNEQFF	TGCAGCGTTGGGGCAGGGGGCTCCTACAATGAGCAGTTCTTC
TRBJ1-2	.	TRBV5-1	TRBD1	CASSFQGARYGYTF	TGCGCCAGCAGCTTTCAGGGGGCGCGGTATGGCTACACCTTC
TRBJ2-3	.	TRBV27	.	CASSLVRERADTQYF	TGTGCCAGCAGTTTAGTCCGGGAGCGCGCAGATACGCAGTATTTT
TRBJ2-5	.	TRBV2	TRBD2	CASNPPTSVEQYF	TGTGCCAGCAACCCTCCGACTAGCGTGGAGCAGTACTTC
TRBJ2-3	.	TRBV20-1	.	CSAPIAASTDTQYF	TGCAGTGCTCCTATAGCGGCTAGCACAGATACGCAGTATTTT
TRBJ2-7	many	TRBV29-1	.	CSVAFRQAYEQYF	TGCAGCGTTGCTTTCCGACAAGCCTACGAGCAGTACTTC
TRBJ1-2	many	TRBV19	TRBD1	CASSQPGQGGGYTF	TGTGCCAGTAGTCAACCGGGACAGGGCGGAGGCTACACCTTC
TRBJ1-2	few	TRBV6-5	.	CASRDSYSYGYTF	TGTGCCAGCAGGGACAGTTACTCCTATGGCTACACCTTC
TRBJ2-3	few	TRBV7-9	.	CASNPPDGGAADTQYF	TGTGCCAGCAACCCCCCGGACGGGGGAGCGGCAGATACGCAGTATTTT
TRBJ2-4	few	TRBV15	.	CATSREGDIQYF	TGTGCCACCAGCAGAGAAGGGGACATTCAGTACTTC
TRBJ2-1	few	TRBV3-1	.	CASSPFSSYNEQFF	TGTGCCAGCAGCCCCTTCTCCTCCTACAATGAGCAGTTCTTC
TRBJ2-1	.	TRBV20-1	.	CSAKTPNEQFF	TGCAGTGCTAAGACCCCCAATGAGCAGTTCTTC
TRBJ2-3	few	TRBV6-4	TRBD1	CASGEQGAGTDTQYF	TGTGCCAGCGGGGAACAGGGGGCAGGCACAGATACGCAGTATTTT
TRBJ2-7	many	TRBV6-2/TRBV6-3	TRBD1	CASSSYINRGRYEQYF	TGTGCCAGCAGTTCTTACATCAACAGGGGGCGATACGAGCAGTACTTC
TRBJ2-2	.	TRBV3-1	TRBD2	CASSPSGRNTGELFF	TGTGCCAGCAGCCCGAGCGGGAGGAACACCGGGGAGCTGTTTTTT
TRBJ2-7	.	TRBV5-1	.	CASSSSVNSYEQYF	TGCGCCAGCAGCTCTTCCGTTAACTCCTACGAGCAGTACTTC
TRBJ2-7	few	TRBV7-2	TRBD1	CASSLGQGIAYEQYF	TGTGCCAGCAGCTTAGGACAGGGGATTGCGTATGAGCAGTACTTC
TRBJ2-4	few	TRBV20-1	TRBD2	CSARAQGGAPGQNIQYF	TGCAGTGCTAGAGCCCAGGGAGGGGCCCCCGGGCAAAACATTCAGTACTTC
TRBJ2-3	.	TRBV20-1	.	CSGGENTDTQYF	TGCAGTGGGGGAGAGAACACAGATACGCAGTATTTT
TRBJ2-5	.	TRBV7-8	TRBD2	CASRLGTSGQETQYF	TGTGCCAGCAGGTTGGGGACTAGCGGGCAAGAGACCCAGTACTTC
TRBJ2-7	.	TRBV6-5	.	CASSSPRISYEQYF	TGTGCCAGCAGTTCCCCTCGGATATCCTACGAGCAGTACTTC
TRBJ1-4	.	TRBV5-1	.	CASSLAGVRPTNEKLFF	TGCGCCAGCAGCTTGGCAGGGGTGCGGCCAACTAATGAAAAACTGTTTTTT
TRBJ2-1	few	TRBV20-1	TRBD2	CSARDPGLAGGPANEQFF	TGCAGTGCTAGAGACCCGGGACTAGCGGGGGGGCCGGCCAATGAGCAGTTCTTC
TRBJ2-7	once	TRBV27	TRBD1	CASSFARTGYNYEQYF	TGTGCCAGCAGTTTTGCTCGGACAGGGTACAACTACGAGCAGTACTTC